The rows below give T cell receptor beta chains drawn from one sample of a study of T cell repertoires and HLA-DP antigens. TCRdb's copy holds only in-frame clones and misses some; the assay was immunoSEQ multiplex PCR. The sample contains around 100,000 clones, nearly 95% of which appear only once. These receptors are not linked to any known antigen. Specimen: CD4+ T cells from PBMCs. All receptors derive from a woman aged 18-35 years in good health and CMV-seronegative. CDR3s include the opening cysteine and the closing phenylalanine or tryptophan. Each record gives: V gene, J gene, D gene, clone size, CDR3 DNA, CDR3 protein. The D gene is left open where the match is weak. Size values are once, few and many counts, or a class for expanded clones, and some rows have none.

TRBV28	TRBJ1-6	-	-	TGTGCCAGCAGTCCACCGGGACGGAGTAATTCACCCCTCCACTTT	CASSPPGRSNSPLHF
TRBV19	TRBJ2-3	TRBD1	-	TGTGCCACCGGCCCCAGGGGGCGTCTTGACGCAGATACGCAGTATTTT	CATGPRGRLDADTQYF
TRBV7-6	TRBJ1-5	-	-	TGTGCCAGCAGCTTAGTACCAGGGTTAAATCAGCCCCAGCATTTT	CASSLVPGLNQPQHF
TRBV28	TRBJ1-2	-	-	TGTGCCAGCAGGCCTATTAGGGGCGGCCCCGACTATGGCTACACCTTC	CASRPIRGGPDYGYTF
TRBV5-6	TRBJ1-2	-	-	TGTGCCAGCAGCTTGGTGGCAGGGGCCGGGTTGGGCTACTATGGCTACACCTTC	CASSLVAGAGLGYYGYTF
TRBV19	TRBJ1-3	TRBD1	-	TGTGCCAGTAGGCCGGGACAGCTCGACTCTGGAAACACCATATATTTT	CASRPGQLDSGNTIYF
TRBV12-5	TRBJ1-2	-	-	TGTGCTAGTGGTTTGGGCCTTGGCACACATAACTATGGCTACACCTTC	CASGLGLGTHNYGYTF
TRBV19	TRBJ1-5	TRBD1	-	TGTGCCAGTAGTATCCCCGCCGGGACAGATAATCAGCCCCAGCATTTT	CASSIPAGTDNQPQHF
TRBV7-9	TRBJ2-3	TRBD1	-	TGTGCCAGCAGCGGCTGGACAGGGCTGAGCACAGATACGCAGTATTTT	CASSGWTGLSTDTQYF
TRBV18	TRBJ1-1	TRBD1	-	TGTGCCAGCTCACCACTAGGACAGGGGAACACTGAAGCTTTCTTT	CASSPLGQGNTEAFF
TRBV6-6	TRBJ2-6	TRBD1	-	TGTGCCAGCAGTTCGACAGGGATCTCTGGGGCCAACGTCCTGACTTTC	CASSSTGISGANVLTF
TRBV18	TRBJ1-3	-	-	TGTGCCAGCTCACCAGGGGCCTCTGGAAACACCATATATTTT	CASSPGASGNTIYF
TRBV30	TRBJ2-7	TRBD1	-	TGTGCCTGGGAAGGGGGACAGGGGCGCTACGAGCAGTACTTC	CAWEGGQGRYEQYF
TRBV10-3	TRBJ1-1	-	few	TGTGCCATCAGGGGGACTCTGAACACTGAAGCTTTCTTT	CAIRGTLNTEAFF
TRBV7-2	TRBJ2-3	TRBD1	-	TGTGCCAGCAGCGAGACAGGGAGTAGCACAGATACGCAGTATTTT	CASSETGSSTDTQYF
TRBV11-2	TRBJ1-1	-	-	TGTGCCAGCAGCGCACGGGGAACGGCTGAAGCTTTCTTT	CASSARGTAEAFF
TRBV5-1	TRBJ2-5	-	-	TGCGCCAGCAGCTTCAGGGGAGAGACCCAGTACTTC	CASSFRGETQYF
TRBV4-1	TRBJ2-4	-	-	TGCGCCAGCAAGGGTCTTAGGGAAGCCAAAAACATTCAGTACTTC	CASKGLREAKNIQYF
TRBV2	TRBJ2-2	-	once	TGTGCCAGCAGTGTTATGAGGGAGCTGTTTTTT	CASSVMRELFF
TRBV28	TRBJ2-7	-	-	TGTGCCAGCAGTTTATGGGACAAAGTCTACGAGCAGTACTTC	CASSLWDKVYEQYF
TRBV29-1	TRBJ2-1	TRBD2	-	TGCAGCGTGAGGGGGACTAGTAGCTCCTACAATGAGCAGTTCTTC	CSVRGTSSSYNEQFF
TRBV11-2	TRBJ2-6	-	-	TGTGCCAGCAGCTTCTCCAACTCTGGGGCCAACGTCCTGACTTTC	CASSFSNSGANVLTF
TRBV19	TRBJ2-3	TRBD2	-	TGTGCCAGTAGTCCCCCGGACCCGCGACTAGCGGGAGCGGCAGATACGCAGTATTTT	CASSPPDPRLAGAADTQYF
TRBV28	TRBJ1-3	-	once	TGTGCCAGCAGTCTTAGACAGAGAGGAAACACCATATATTTT	CASSLRQRGNTIYF
TRBV2	TRBJ1-1	-	-	TGTGCCAGCCGTCGGGGGTCGGGCACTGAAGCTTTCTTT	CASRRGSGTEAFF
TRBV27	TRBJ2-7	TRBD2	-	TGTGCCAGCAGTTTATCCGAGCGGGGCGCCTACGAGCAGTACTTC	CASSLSERGAYEQYF
TRBV5-1	TRBJ2-1	TRBD2	-	TGCGCCAGCAGCGGCCGGACTAGTCCGGGGAATGAGCAGTTCTTC	CASSGRTSPGNEQFF
TRBV18	TRBJ1-4	TRBD1	once	TGTGCCAGCTCACCCCCCGGACAGGCTTTTTATGAAAAACTGTTTTTT	CASSPPGQAFYEKLFF
TRBV7-3	TRBJ2-1	TRBD2	-	TGTGCCAGCAGCCACGAGGGACTAGCGGGAGAAAGGTACAATGAGCAGTTCTTC	CASSHEGLAGERYNEQFF
TRBV5-1	TRBJ2-3	-	-	TGCGCCAGCAGCCCAGATTTAGGGAAAGTGCAGTATTTT	CASSPDLGKVQYF
TRBV4-3	TRBJ1-6	-	-	TGCGCCAGCAGCCATGTCGACAGGCGGGATTCACCCCTCCACTTT	CASSHVDRRDSPLHF
TRBV10-3	TRBJ2-5	TRBD1	-	TGTGCCATCAACCGACAGGGGCCCCAAGAGACCCAGTACTTC	CAINRQGPQETQYF
TRBV7-3	TRBJ2-1	TRBD1	-	TGTGCCAGCAGCCCCGGGACAGCGGAGCAGTTCTTC	CASSPGTAEQFF
TRBV20-1	TRBJ1-2	-	-	TGCAGTGCTAGGACAGACTATGGCTACACCTTC	CSARTDYGYTF
TRBV19	TRBJ1-5	TRBD1	-	TGTGCCAGTAGTATAGAAGGACAGGGGGCTGGTAGCAATCAGCCCCAGCATTTT	CASSIEGQGAGSNQPQHF
TRBV5-6	TRBJ1-3	-	-	TGTGCCAGCAGTCCGCCAAGCCTAGGAGGAAACACCATATATTTT	CASSPPSLGGNTIYF
TRBV29-1	TRBJ1-1	TRBD1	-	TGCAGCGTTGACCCGGGAATATCTATCAGGGGGGCTTTCTTT	CSVDPGISIRGAFF
TRBV18	TRBJ1-5	-	-	TGTGCCAGCTCATCAGGCCGGGAAGGGCCCCAGCATTTT	CASSSGREGPQHF
TRBV27	TRBJ2-1	-	-	TGTGCCAGCAGTTTTACGGGAGCCTACTACAATGAGCAGTTCTTC	CASSFTGAYYNEQFF
TRBV7-8	TRBJ1-4	TRBD1	-	TGTGCCAGCAGCATGGGACAGGGGAGTAATGAAAAACTGTTTTTT	CASSMGQGSNEKLFF
TRBV7-3	TRBJ2-5	TRBD1	once	TGTGCCAGCAGCCAAGGGCCGGGACAGTACCAAGAGACCCAGTACTTC	CASSQGPGQYQETQYF
TRBV7-8	TRBJ1-1	-	-	TGTGCCAGCAGCTTAGCCGTGGGACCTCAGAACACTGAAGCTTTCTTT	CASSLAVGPQNTEAFF
TRBV6-5	TRBJ1-1	-	-	TGTGCCAGCAGTTATCGGGTGAACACTGAAGCTTTCTTT	CASSYRVNTEAFF
TRBV11-2	TRBJ1-2	TRBD1	-	TGTGCCAGCAGCCGAGACAGGGTCGATGGCTACACCTTC	CASSRDRVDGYTF
TRBV6-5	TRBJ2-7	TRBD2	-	TGTGCCAGCAGTCGACTAGCGGGAGTATGGGAGCAGTACTTC	CASSRLAGVWEQYF